One sample yielded the 2 T cell receptor beta chains listed below, sequenced in a study of tissue T cells after allogeneic stem cell transplantation. Measured with immunoSEQ multiplex PCR; TCRdb has only the in-frame clones, and not every one. Of roughly 20,000 clones in the sample, 60% to 80% were seen once. The sample was blood. The receptors were gathered from a female BALB/c mouse in good health. MHC haplotype: H2-d.

Of note for this clone: The gene names here belong to mouse. The CDR3 extends 1 residue past the end of the read, so its final part is completed from the germline J gene. The V gene is TRBV5, the J gene TRBJ2-4; 9 nucleotides match TRBD2. The V gene end was trimmed by 1 base and the J gene end by 0 bases; junction bases not matched to a gene: 5. The CDR3 has 17 residues. The germline V gene encodes CDR1 LGHNA and CDR2 YNLKQL (reference sequence). The CDR3 is CASSQGWGGTSQNTLYF. The CDR3 bases that were read are TGTGCCAGCAGCCAAGGGTGGGGGGGCACTAGTCAAAACACCTTGTAC.

A word on this clone: These gene names are mouse names. Read coverage stops 1 residue before the CDR3 terminus; the germline J gene supplies the remainder. V and J are TRBV13-1 and TRBJ2-1, with a tentative D call TRBD2 (7 bases). The ends were cut back, 2 bases at V and 2 bases at J, with 11 bases in the middle. Germline V gene data show CDR1 as NSHNY and CDR2 as SYGAGN. This CDR3 is built from 15 residues. CDR3 bases read: TGTGCCAGCAGTGACGGGGGGCGCGACTATGCTGAGCAGTTC. Amino acid sequence: CASSDGGRDYAEQF. The entire CDR3 reads CASSDGGRDYAEQFF.